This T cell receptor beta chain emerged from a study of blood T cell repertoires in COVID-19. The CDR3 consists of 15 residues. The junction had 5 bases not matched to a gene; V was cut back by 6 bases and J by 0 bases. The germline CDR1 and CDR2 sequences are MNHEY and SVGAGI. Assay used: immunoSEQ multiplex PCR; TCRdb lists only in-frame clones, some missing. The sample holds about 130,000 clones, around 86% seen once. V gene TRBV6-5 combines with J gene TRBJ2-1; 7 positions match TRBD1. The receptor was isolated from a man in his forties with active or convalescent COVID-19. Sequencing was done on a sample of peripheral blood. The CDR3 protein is CASSVTGSSYNEQFF. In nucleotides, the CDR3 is TGTGCCAGCAGCGTGACAGGGAGCTCCTACAATGAGCAGTTCTTC.